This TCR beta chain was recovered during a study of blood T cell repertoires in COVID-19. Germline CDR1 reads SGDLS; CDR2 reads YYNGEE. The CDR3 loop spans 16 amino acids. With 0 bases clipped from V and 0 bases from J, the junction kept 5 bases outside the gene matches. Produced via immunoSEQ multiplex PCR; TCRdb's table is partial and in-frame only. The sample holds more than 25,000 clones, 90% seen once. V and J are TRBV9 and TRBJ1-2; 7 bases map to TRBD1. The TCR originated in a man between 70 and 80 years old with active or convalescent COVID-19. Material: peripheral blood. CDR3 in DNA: TGTGCCAGCAGCGTAGGGGGGACAGCGGCTAACTATGGCTACACCTTC. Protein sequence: CASSVGGTAANYGYTF.